This T cell receptor beta chain is from a study of graft-versus-host responses after intestinal transplantation. Profiling relied on immunoSEQ multiplex PCR, and the TCRdb table lists in-frame clones only, not all of them. The sample lists fewer than 25,000 clones; approximately 39% were seen once. V dropped 6 bases and J dropped 1 base, with 7 bases sitting between them. Per germline, CDR1 SNHLY and CDR2 FYNNEI. The CDR3 runs to 12 residues. The sequence was collected from a human patient who was an organ donor for intestinal transplantation. V usage is TRBV2 and J usage is TRBJ2-7, with a possible D match to TRBD1 (5 bases). This specimen consisted of alloreactive CD4+ T cells from a mixed lymphocyte reaction culture, obtained before transplantation. Subset defined: CFSE-low proliferating T cells sorted from roughly six-day pre-transplant mixed lymphocyte reaction (GvH or HvG direction). CDR3 residues: CASRAGSYEQYF. The CDR3 DNA sequence: TGTGCCAGCAGGGCAGGGTCCTACGAGCAGTACTTC. The full variable domain, rest sourced from reference TRBV2 and TRBJ2-7, is EPEVTQTPSHQVTQMGQEVILRCVPISNHLYFYWYRQILGQKVEFLVSFYNNEISEKSEIFDDQFSVERPDGSNFTLKIRSTKLEDSAMYFCASRAGSYEQYFGPGTRLTVT.